This TCR beta chain derives from a study of cytomegalovirus exposure and HLA in healthy donors. Germline V gene lookup returns CDR1 MDHEN and CDR2 SYDVKM. Unmatched junction bases numbered 15, after V lost 5 bases and J lost 6 bases. CDR3 length equals 17 residues. PCR involved 60 Vbeta and 13 Jbeta primers. Methods used by the authors: Approximately 11 million shared chains were among the approximately 80 million unique TCR beta chains that a later analysis counted. Produced via immunoSEQ multiplex PCR; TCRdb's table is partial and in-frame only. That table is the source of V, J and clone size, and D and trimming were worked out from the DNA. Here the sample spans about 130,000 clones, over 70% being singletons. Study-level points and caveats: Cytomegalovirus status was reportedly diagnosed by the classifier with high sensitivity and specificity. Solely CMV serostatus was available to characterize immune exposure. Analyses of presence and absence presupposed an approximately uniform sequencing depth across donors.

A note on this clone: Its antigen is unknown.

This sequence was found in a woman in her 50s in good health and CMV-seronegative. The chain uses TRBV28 and TRBJ1-5; TRBD1 matches at 8 bases. Material for sequencing was PBMCs. CDR3 loop: CASSPRGQAVVRQPQHF. CDR3 sequence (DNA): TGTGCCAGCAGTCCACGGGGACAGGCGGTGGTCCGTCAGCCCCAGCATTTT.